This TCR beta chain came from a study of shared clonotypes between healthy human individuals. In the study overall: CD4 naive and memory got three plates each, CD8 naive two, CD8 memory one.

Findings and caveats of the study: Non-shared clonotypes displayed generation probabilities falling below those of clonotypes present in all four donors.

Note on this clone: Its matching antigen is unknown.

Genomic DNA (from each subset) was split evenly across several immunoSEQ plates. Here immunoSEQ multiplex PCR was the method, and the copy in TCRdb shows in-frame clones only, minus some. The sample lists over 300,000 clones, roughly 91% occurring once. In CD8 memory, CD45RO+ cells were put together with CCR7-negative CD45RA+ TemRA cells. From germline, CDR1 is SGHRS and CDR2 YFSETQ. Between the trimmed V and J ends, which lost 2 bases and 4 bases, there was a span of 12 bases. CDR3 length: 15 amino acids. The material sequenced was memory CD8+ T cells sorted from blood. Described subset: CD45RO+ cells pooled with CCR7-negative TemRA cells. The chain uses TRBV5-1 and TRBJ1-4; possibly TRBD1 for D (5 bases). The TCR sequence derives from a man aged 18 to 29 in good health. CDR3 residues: CASSFAGHLNEKLFF. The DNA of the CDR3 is TGCGCCAGCAGCTTCGCCGGACACCTTAATGAAAAACTGTTTTTT.